This T cell receptor beta chain is drawn from a study of shared clonotypes between healthy human individuals. Study-level background: A donor's plate count was three for CD4 naive and three for CD4 memory; CD8 naive had two and CD8 memory one. The study, taken as a whole, reports: The study's rarefaction showed incomplete sorted-subset sequencing despite large depth.

Details on this clone: What it binds is not known.

The germline V and J ends were trimmed by 7 bases and 6 bases, with 13 bases remaining between them. Per the germline V gene, CDR1 is LNHDA and CDR2 is SQIVND (reference sequence). The CDR3 extends over 13 amino acids. CD45RO-negative, CCR7-positively selected cells formed the naive CD8 fraction, excluding terminally differentiated effector memory CD45RA+ cells. Sequenced by immunoSEQ multiplex PCR; TCRdb stores in-frame clones only, minus some. Of 660,000 or so clones in the sample, approximately 96% were seen once. This TCR was sampled from a woman in her thirties in good health. Sequenced sample: naive CD8+ T cells sorted from blood. This sequence joins TRBV19 and TRBJ2-1; D is undetermined. The CDR3 bases are TGTGCCAGTAAGGACCCCGTCTCCAATGAGCAGTTCTTC. It encodes CASKDPVSNEQFF. Filled out from reference TRBV19 and TRBJ2-1, the complete variable domain reads DGGITQSPKYLFRKEGQNVTLSCEQNLNHDAMYWYRQDPGQGLRLIYYSQIVNDFQKGDIAEGYSVSREKKESFPLTVTSAQKNPTAFYLCASKDPVSNEQFFGPGTRLTVL.